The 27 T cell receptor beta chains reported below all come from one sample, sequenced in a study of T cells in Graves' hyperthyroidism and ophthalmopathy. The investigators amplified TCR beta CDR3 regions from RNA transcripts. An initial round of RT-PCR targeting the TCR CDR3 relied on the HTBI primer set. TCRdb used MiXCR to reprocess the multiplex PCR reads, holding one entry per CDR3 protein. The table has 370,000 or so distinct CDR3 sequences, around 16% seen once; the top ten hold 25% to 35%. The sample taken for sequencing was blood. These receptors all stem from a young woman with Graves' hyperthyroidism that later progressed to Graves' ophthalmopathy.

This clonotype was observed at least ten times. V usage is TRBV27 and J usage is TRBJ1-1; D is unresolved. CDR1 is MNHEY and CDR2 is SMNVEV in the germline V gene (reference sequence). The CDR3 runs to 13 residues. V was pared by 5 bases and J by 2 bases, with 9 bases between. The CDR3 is CASSVNRNTEAFF. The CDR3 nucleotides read TGTGCCAGCAGTGTCAACAGAAACACTGAAGCTTTCTTT.

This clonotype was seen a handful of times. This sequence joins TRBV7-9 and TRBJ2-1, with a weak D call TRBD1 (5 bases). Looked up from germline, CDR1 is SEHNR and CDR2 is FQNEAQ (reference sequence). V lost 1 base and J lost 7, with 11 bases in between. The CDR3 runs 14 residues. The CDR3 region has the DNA TGTGCCAGCAGCTTAGTGTCAGGGATGAATGAGCAGTTCTTC. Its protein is CASSLVSGMNEQFF.

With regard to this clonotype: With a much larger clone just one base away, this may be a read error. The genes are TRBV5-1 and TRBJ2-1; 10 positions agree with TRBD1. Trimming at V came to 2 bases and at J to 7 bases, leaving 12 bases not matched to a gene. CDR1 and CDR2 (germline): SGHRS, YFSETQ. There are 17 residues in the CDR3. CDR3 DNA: TGCGCCAGCAGCTTATTCCGGGACAGGGGATTATCAAATGAGCAGTTCTTC. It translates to CASSLFRDRGLSNEQFF.

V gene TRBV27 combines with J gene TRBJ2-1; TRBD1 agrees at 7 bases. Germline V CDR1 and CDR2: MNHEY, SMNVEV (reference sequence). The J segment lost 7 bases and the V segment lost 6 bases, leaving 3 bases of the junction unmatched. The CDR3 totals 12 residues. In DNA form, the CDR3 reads TGTGCCAGCAGCCAGACAGGGAATGAGCAGTTCTTC. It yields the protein CASSQTGNEQFF.

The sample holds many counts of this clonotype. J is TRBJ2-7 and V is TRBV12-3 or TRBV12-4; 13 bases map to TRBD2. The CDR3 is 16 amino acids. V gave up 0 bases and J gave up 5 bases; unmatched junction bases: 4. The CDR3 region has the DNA TGTGCCAGCAGTTTAGCCGGGACTAGCGGGACCCACGAGCAGTACTTC. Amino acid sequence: CASSLAGTSGTHEQYF.

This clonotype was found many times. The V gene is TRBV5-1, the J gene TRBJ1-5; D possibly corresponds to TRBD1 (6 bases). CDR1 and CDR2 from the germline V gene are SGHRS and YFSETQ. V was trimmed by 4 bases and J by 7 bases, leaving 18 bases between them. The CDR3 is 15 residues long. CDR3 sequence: CASSPESGARQPQHF. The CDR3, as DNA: TGCGCCAGCAGCCCGGAGTCAGGGGCAAGGCAGCCCCAGCATTTT.

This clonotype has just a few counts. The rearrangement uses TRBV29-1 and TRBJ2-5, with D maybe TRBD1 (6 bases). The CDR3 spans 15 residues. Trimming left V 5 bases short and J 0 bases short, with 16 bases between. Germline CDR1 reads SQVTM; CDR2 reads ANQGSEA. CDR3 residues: CSVSSGGWYQETQYF. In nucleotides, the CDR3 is TGCAGCGTTTCATCTGGGGGCTGGTACCAAGAGACCCAGTACTTC.

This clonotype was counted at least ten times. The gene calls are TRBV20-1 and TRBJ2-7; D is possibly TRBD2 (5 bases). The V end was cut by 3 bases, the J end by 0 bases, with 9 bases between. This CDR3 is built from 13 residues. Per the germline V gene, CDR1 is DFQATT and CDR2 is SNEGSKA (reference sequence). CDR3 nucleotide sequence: TGCAGTGCTAGGGGGAGCCTCTCCTACGAGCAGTACTTC. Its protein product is CSARGSLSYEQYF.

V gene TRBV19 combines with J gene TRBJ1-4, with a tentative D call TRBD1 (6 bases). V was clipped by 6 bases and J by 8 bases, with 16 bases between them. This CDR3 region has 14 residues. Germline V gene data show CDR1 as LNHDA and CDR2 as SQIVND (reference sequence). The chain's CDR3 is CASSVTGSVEKLFF. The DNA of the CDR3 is TGTGCCAGTAGCGTAACAGGGTCGGTGGAAAAACTGTTTTTT. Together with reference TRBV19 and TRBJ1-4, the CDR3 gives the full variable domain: DGGITQSPKYLFRKEGQNVTLSCEQNLNHDAMYWYRQDPGQGLRLIYYSQIVNDFQKGDIAEGYSVSREKKESFPLTVTSAQKNPTAFYLCASSVTGSVEKLFFGSGTQLSVL.

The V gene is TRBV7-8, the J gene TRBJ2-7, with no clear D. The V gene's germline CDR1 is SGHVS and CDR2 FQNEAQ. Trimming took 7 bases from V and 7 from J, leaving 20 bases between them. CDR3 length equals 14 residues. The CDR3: CASTSSGLKREQYF. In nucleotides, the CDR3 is TGTGCCAGCACCTCGTCCGGGCTAAAAAGGGAGCAGTACTTC.

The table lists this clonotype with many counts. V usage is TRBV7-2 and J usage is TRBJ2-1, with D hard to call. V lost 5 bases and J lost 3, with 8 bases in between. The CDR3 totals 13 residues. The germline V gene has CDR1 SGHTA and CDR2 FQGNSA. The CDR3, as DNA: TGTGCCAGCAGCCCCTCGGACTACAATGAGCAGTTCTTC. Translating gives CASSPSDYNEQFF.

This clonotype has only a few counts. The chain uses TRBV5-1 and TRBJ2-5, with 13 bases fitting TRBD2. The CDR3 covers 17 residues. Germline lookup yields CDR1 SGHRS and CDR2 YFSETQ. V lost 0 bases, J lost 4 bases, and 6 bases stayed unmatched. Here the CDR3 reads CASSLAGLAGVGETQYF. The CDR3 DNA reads TGCGCCAGCAGCTTGGCCGGACTAGCGGGAGTGGGAGAGACCCAGTACTTC.

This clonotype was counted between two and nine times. This CDR3 is CASSVATSASYEQYF. Here the CDR3 DNA reads TGTGCCAGCAGCGTAGCGACTAGCGCCTCCTACGAGCAGTACTTC. The chain has TRBV9 and TRBJ2-7, with 8 bases identical to TRBD2. CDR1 and CDR2 from the germline V gene are SGDLS and YYNGEE. After removal of 0 bases from V and 0 bases from J, the junction contained 2 bases not matched to a gene. The CDR3 spans 15 residues.

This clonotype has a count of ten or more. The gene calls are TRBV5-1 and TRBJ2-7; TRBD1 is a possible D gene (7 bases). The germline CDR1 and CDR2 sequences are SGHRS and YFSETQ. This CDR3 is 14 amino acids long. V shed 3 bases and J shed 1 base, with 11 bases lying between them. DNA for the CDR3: TGCGCCAGCAGCTGGGCGGGACAGTCCTACGAGCAGTACTTC. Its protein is CASSWAGQSYEQYF. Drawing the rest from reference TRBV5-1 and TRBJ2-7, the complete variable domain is KAGVTQTPRYLIKTRGQQVTLSCSPISGHRSVSWYQQTPGQGLQFLFEYFSETQRNKGNFPGRFSGRQFSNSRSEMNVSTLELGDSALYLCASSWAGQSYEQYFGPGTRLTVT.

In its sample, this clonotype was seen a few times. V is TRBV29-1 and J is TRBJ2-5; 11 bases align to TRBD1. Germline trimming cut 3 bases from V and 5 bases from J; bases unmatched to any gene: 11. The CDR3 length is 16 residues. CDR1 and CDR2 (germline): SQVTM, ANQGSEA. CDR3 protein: CSVDLNGDRGSETQYF. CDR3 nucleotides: TGCAGCGTTGATTTAAATGGGGACAGGGGGAGTGAGACCCAGTACTTC.

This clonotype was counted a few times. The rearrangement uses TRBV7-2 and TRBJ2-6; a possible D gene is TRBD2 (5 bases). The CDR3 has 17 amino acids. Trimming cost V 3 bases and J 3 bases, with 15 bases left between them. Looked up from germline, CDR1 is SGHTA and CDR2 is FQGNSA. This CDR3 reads CASSFGEPLYGANVLTF. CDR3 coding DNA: TGTGCCAGCAGCTTCGGGGAGCCTCTTTATGGGGCCAACGTCCTGACTTTC.

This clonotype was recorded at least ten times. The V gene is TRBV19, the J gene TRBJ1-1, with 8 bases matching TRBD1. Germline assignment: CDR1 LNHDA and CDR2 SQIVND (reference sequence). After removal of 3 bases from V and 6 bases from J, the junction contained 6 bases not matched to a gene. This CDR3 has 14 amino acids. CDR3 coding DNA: TGTGCCAGTAGTATGAAGGGCAGGGGGCCTGAAGCTTTCTTT. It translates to CASSMKGRGPEAFF.

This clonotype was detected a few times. CDR3 loop: CASSLASPNEKLFF. Written as DNA, the CDR3 is TGTGCCAGCAGCTTAGCGTCCCCTAATGAAAAACTGTTTTTT. The rearrangement joins TRBV7-9 to TRBJ1-4; D is undetermined. In germline, CDR1 is SEHNR, CDR2 FQNEAQ (reference sequence). The CDR3 sequence is 14 residues long. Trimming took 0 bases from V and 3 from J, leaving 5 bases between them.

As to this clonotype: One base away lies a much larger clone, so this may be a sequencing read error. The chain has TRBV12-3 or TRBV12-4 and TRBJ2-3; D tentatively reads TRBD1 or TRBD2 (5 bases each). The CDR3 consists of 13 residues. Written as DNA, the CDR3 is TGTGCCGGCAGTAGGGACGGCACAGATACGCAGTATTTT. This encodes CAGSRDGTDTQYF.

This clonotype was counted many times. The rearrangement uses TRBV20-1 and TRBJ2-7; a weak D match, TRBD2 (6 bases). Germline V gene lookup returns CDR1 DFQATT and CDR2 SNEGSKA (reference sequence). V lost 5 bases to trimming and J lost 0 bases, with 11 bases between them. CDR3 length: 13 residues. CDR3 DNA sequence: TGCAGTGCTGGGCGGACTACCTCCTACGAGCAGTACTTC. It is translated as CSAGRTTSYEQYF.

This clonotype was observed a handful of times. Written as DNA, the CDR3 is TGTGCCAGCAGTCGGGAGGAAGGTGGGGCCAACGTCCTGACTTTC. Translation gives CASSREEGGANVLTF. This chain links TRBV4-2 with TRBJ2-6; 7 bases map to TRBD2. Per the germline V gene, CDR1 is LGHNA and CDR2 is YNFKEQ. After removal of 6 bases from V and 3 bases from J, the junction contained 5 bases not matched to a gene. There are 15 residues in the CDR3.

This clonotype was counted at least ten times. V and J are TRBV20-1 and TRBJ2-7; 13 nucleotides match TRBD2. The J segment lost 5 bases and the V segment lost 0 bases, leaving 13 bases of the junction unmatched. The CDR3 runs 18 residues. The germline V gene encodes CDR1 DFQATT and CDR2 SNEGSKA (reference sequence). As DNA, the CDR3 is TGCAGTGCTAGAGACCCTCCTACTAGCGGGAGGGCCGTTCACGAGCAGTACTTC. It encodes CSARDPPTSGRAVHEQYF.

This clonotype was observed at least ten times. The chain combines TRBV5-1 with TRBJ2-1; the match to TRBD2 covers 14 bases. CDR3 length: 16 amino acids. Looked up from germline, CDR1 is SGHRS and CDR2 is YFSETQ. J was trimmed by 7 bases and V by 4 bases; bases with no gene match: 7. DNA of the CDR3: TGCGCCAGCAGCGAGGGGACTAGCGGGGGTAGGAATGAGCAGTTCTTC. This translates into CASSEGTSGGRNEQFF.

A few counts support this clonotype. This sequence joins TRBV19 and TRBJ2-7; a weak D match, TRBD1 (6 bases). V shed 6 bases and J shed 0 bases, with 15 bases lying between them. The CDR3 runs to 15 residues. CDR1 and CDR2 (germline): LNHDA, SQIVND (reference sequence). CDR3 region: CASSKGVVASYEQYF. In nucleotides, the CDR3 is TGTGCCAGTAGCAAGGGGGTAGTTGCCTCCTACGAGCAGTACTTC. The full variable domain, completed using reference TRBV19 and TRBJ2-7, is DGGITQSPKYLFRKEGQNVTLSCEQNLNHDAMYWYRQDPGQGLRLIYYSQIVNDFQKGDIAEGYSVSREKKESFPLTVTSAQKNPTAFYLCASSKGVVASYEQYFGPGTRLTVT.

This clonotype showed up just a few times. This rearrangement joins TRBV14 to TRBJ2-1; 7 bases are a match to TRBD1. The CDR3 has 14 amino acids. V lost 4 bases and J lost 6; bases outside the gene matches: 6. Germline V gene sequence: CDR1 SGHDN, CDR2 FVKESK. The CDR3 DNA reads TGTGCCAGCAGCCCCCTAACAGGGGTCAATGAGCAGTTCTTC. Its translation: CASSPLTGVNEQFF.

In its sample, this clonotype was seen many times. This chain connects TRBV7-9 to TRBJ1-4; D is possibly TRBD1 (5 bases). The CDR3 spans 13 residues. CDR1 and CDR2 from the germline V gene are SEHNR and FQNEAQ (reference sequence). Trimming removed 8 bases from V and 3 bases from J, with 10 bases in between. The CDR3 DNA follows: TGTGCCAGCCGCCAGGGCGCTAATGAAAAACTGTTTTTT. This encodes CASRQGANEKLFF.

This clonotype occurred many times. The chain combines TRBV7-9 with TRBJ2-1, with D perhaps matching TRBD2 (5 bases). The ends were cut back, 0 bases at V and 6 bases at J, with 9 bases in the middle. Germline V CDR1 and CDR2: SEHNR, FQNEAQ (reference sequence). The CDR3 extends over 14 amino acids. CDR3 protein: CASSLARLANEQFF. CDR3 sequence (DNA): TGTGCCAGCAGCTTAGCGCGGCTAGCCAATGAGCAGTTCTTC.